These 14 T cell receptor beta chains came from one sample sequenced in a study of blood T cell repertoires in COVID-19. Profiled with immunoSEQ multiplex PCR; TCRdb holds only in-frame clones, not every one. The repertoire holds fewer than 350,000 clones, 85% seen once, with approximately 7.6% in the top ten. Sequences were obtained from peripheral blood. The source of these receptors is a human donor in a cohort sampled during active COVID-19.

The chain couples TRBV30 to TRBJ2-2, with D possibly matching TRBD2 (5 bases). CDR1 is GTSNPN, CDR2 SVGIG, per germline (reference sequence). Trimming pared 0 bases from V and 4 bases from J, leaving 9 bases between. The CDR3 totals 14 residues. CDR3 in DNA: TGTGCCTGGAGTGTAGTGGGAGCCACCGGGGAGCTGTTTTTT. Amino acid sequence: CAWSVVGATGELFF.

The chain couples TRBV6-5 to TRBJ1-4, with 7 bases identical to TRBD1. CDR1 is MNHEY, CDR2 SVGAGI, per germline. Trimming took 6 bases from V and 4 from J; bases not matched to a gene: 5. CDR3 length equals 14 residues. CDR3 protein: CASRRTGVNEKLFF. CDR3 coding DNA: TGTGCCAGCAGACGCACAGGGGTTAATGAAAAACTGTTTTTT.

V usage is TRBV6-6 and J usage is TRBJ1-2; 10 nucleotides agree with TRBD1. V shed 6 bases and J 2 bases; nucleotides not matched to a gene: 3. This CDR3 spans 14 amino acids. Germline assignment: CDR1 MNHNY and CDR2 SVGAGI (reference sequence). The CDR3 protein is CASRGQGLNYGYTF. CDR3 nucleotides: TGTGCCAGCAGGGGACAGGGGTTAAACTATGGCTACACCTTC.

The chain carries TRBV3-1 (or the pseudogene TRBV3-2) and TRBJ1-3, with 8 bases matching TRBD1. Trimming took 4 bases from V and 4 from J; bases not matched to a gene: 3. Per germline, CDR1 LGHDT and CDR2 YNNKEL (reference sequence). CDR3 length: 14 residues. In DNA form, the CDR3 reads TGTGCCAGCAGCCGACAGGGGATAGGAAACACCATATATTTT. Residues: CASSRQGIGNTIYF.

The CDR3 coding sequence is TGTGCCAGCAGTTACTCGACAGGGGTGGGCACTGAAGCTTTCTTT. Translation gives CASSYSTGVGTEAFF. The chain is built from TRBV6-5 and TRBJ1-1, with TRBD1 matching over 8 bases. This CDR3 region has 15 residues. CDR1 MNHEY and CDR2 SVGAGI come from the germline V gene. V trimming: 0 bases; J trimming: 4 bases; junction bases outside the gene matches: 4.

The rearrangement joins TRBV5-4 to TRBJ2-7; TRBD2 aligns across 7 bases. The V gene end was trimmed by 0 bases and the J gene end by 0 bases; junction bases not matched to a gene: 9. This CDR3 region has 17 residues. Germline CDR1 is SGHNT and CDR2 is YYREEE (reference sequence). The CDR3 is CASSLGENSGPSYEQYF. CDR3 nucleotides: TGTGCCAGCAGCTTGGGGGAGAATAGCGGGCCCTCCTACGAGCAGTACTTC.

The rearrangement links TRBV2 to TRBJ2-7; 11 bases match TRBD2. Germline V lookup: CDR1 SNHLY, CDR2 FYNNEI. The CDR3 is 15 residues long. Losses at the gene ends were 7 bases for V and 4 bases for J; bases not matched to a gene: 9. In DNA form, the CDR3 reads TGTGCCAGCACCGAGACTAGCGGGGTTGCATACGAGCAGTACTTC. It encodes CASTETSGVAYEQYF. The full variable domain, its missing parts supplied by reference TRBV2 and TRBJ2-7, is EPEVTQTPSHQVTQMGQEVILRCVPISNHLYFYWYRQILGQKVEFLVSFYNNEISEKSEIFDDQFSVERPDGSNFTLKIRSTKLEDSAMYFCASTETSGVAYEQYFGPGTRLTVT.

V is TRBV5-6 and J is TRBJ2-7, with D unclear. This CDR3 comprises 14 residues. Germline V gene lookup returns CDR1 SGHDT and CDR2 YYEEEE. V lost 2 bases and J 0 bases, leaving 9 bases between the germline ends. The CDR3 sequence is CASSFGRYSYEQYF. CDR3 in DNA: TGTGCCAGCAGCTTTGGGCGATACTCCTACGAGCAGTACTTC.

The chain combines TRBV19 with TRBJ2-1; tentative D call: TRBD2 (6 bases). The germline V and J ends were trimmed by 0 bases and 4 bases, with 19 bases remaining between them. CDR3 size: 18 residues. CDR1 and CDR2 from the germline V gene are LNHDA and SQIVND (reference sequence). CDR3 in DNA: TGTGCCAGTAGTATAGATGAGACCCGGGAGACTTTATACAATGAGCAGTTCTTC. Its protein is CASSIDETRETLYNEQFF.

V and J are TRBV9 and TRBJ2-7, with 7 bases aligning to TRBD1. Germline values: CDR1 SGDLS, CDR2 YYNGEE. J was trimmed by 2 bases and V by 3 bases; bases with no gene match: 5. There are 14 residues in the CDR3. The chain's CDR3 is CASSANTGAYEQYF. CDR3 bases: TGTGCCAGCAGCGCCAATACAGGGGCCTACGAGCAGTACTTC.

V is TRBV2 and J is TRBJ2-1; TRBD2 matches 9 bases. The CDR3 runs to 13 residues. Losses at the gene ends were 6 bases for V and 6 bases for J; bases not matched to a gene: 3. Germline V gene lookup returns CDR1 SNHLY and CDR2 FYNNEI. In nucleotides, the CDR3 is TGTGCCAGCAGGGGCGGGGGGGCCAATGAGCAGTTCTTC. Translating it yields CASRGGGANEQFF.

The gene calls are TRBV12-3 or TRBV12-4 and TRBJ1-1, with D hard to call. The CDR3 covers 13 residues. Between the trimmed V and J ends, which lost 2 bases and 6 bases, there was a span of 10 bases. CDR3 sequence: CASSLTEGAEAFF. The CDR3 nucleotides read TGTGCCAGCAGTTTAACTGAGGGCGCTGAAGCTTTCTTT.

In this sample, this clone turned up once. This chain uses TRBV5-1 with TRBJ2-7; TRBD1 matches at 8 bases. Looked up from germline, CDR1 is SGHRS and CDR2 is YFSETQ. The CDR3 spans 14 residues. J gave up 1 base and V 4 bases, and 4 bases lay outside the gene matches. The CDR3 sequence is CASSNQGASYEQYF. In DNA, the CDR3 is TGCGCCAGCAGCAACCAGGGGGCATCCTACGAGCAGTACTTC.

The chain employs TRBV20-1 and TRBJ1-5, with 9 bases matching TRBD1. Losses at the gene ends were 3 bases for V and 2 bases for J; bases not matched to a gene: 5. CDR1 DFQATT and CDR2 SNEGSKA come from the germline V gene (reference sequence). The CDR3 is 15 amino acids. The CDR3 DNA sequence: TGCAGTGCTAGTGGACAGGGGTACGGCAATCAGCCCCAGCATTTT. The encoded protein is CSASGQGYGNQPQHF.